Below are 17 T cell receptor beta chains sequenced from a single sample in a study of OX40 agonist ivuxolimab in advanced cancers. Assay used: immunoSEQ multiplex PCR; TCRdb lists only in-frame clones, some missing. The data contain 100,000 or so clones, roughly 94% of them singletons. The sample here was CD4+ or CD8+ T cells sorted from blood, taken in a trial of the OX40 agonist ivuxolimab. The receptors derive from an adult with an advanced solid tumor such as melanoma, head and neck, liver or kidney cancer.

This chain uses TRBV7-8 with TRBJ2-1; a weak D match, TRBD1 (5 bases). This CDR3 region has 13 residues. The germline CDR1 and CDR2 sequences are SGHVS and FQNEAQ. Trimming removed 6 bases from V and 5 bases from J, with 11 bases in between. CDR3 DNA: TGTGCCAGCAGTCCAGGGCCGGACAATGAGCAGTTCTTC. It translates to CASSPGPDNEQFF.

The chain couples TRBV7-2 to TRBJ1-2; 7 bases agree with TRBD1. The CDR3 contains 14 residues. Germline CDR1 and CDR2: SGHTA and FQGNSA. V was pared by 5 bases and J by 7 bases, with 10 bases of the junction left unmatched. Here the CDR3 reads CASSVQGGFSGYTF. As DNA, the CDR3 is TGTGCCAGCAGCGTCCAGGGGGGGTTTAGTGGCTACACCTTC.

This clone has only one observation. This chain connects TRBV19 to TRBJ1-2; no definite D call. Germline CDR1 is LNHDA and CDR2 is SQIVND (reference sequence). The V end lost 8 bases, the J end lost 1 base, and 5 bases lay between the germline ends. The length of the CDR3 is 11 residues. The CDR3 reads CASSRNYGYTF. CDR3 nucleotide sequence: TGTGCCAGTTCCCGTAACTATGGCTACACCTTC.

The J gene is TRBJ2-6, the V gene TRBV7-9; D gene ambiguous. CDR1 and CDR2 from the germline V gene are SEHNR and FQNEAQ (reference sequence). Trimming removed 6 bases from V and 0 bases from J, with 3 bases in between. CDR3 length equals 13 residues. CDR3 in amino acids: CASSGSGANVLTF. CDR3 nucleotide sequence: TGTGCCAGCAGTGGCTCTGGGGCCAACGTCCTGACTTTC.

The V call is TRBV28, the J call TRBJ1-1; no reliable D call. There are 14 residues in the CDR3. Trimming shortened V by 3 bases and J by 8 bases, and 16 bases separated the two germline ends. Germline CDR1 and CDR2: MDHEN and SYDVKM. The CDR3 DNA follows: TGTGCCAGCAGTTTCGGGGAATCTTGGGCAGAAGCTTTCTTT. Protein product: CASSFGESWAEAFF.

The chain is built from TRBV19 and TRBJ2-3, with 8 bases aligning to TRBD1. Losses at the gene ends were 9 bases for V and 4 bases for J; bases not matched to a gene: 12. The length of the CDR3 is 15 residues. Germline-derived CDR1 and CDR2 are LNHDA and SQIVND (reference sequence). The CDR3 region has the DNA TGTGCCAGCGGATCCGGGACAGGTGCGCCAGATACGCAGTATTTT. It codes for CASGSGTGAPDTQYF.

CDR3 DNA sequence: TGTGCCACCAGCAGTCCCTGGACAGGGGGTTACTATGGCTACACCTTC. It specifies CATSSPWTGGYYGYTF. The chain combines TRBV15 with TRBJ1-2; 10 bases align to TRBD1. The V gene's germline CDR1 is LNHNV and CDR2 YYDKDF (reference sequence). The CDR3 runs 16 residues. V trimming: 3 bases; J trimming: 3 bases; junction bases outside the gene matches: 7. Supplemented by reference TRBV15 and TRBJ1-2, the full variable domain reads DAMVIQNPRYQVTQFGKPVTLSCSQTLNHNVMYWYQQKSSQAPKLLFHYYDKDFNNEADTPDNFQSRRPNTSFCFLDIRSPGLGDTAMYLCATSSPWTGGYYGYTFGSGTRLTVV.

The chain carries TRBV6-1 and TRBJ2-5, with 11 bases aligning to TRBD2. Germline V gene lookup returns CDR1 MNHNS and CDR2 SASEGT. With 6 bases clipped from V and 4 bases from J, the junction kept 1 base outside the gene matches. The length of the CDR3 is 13 residues. CDR3 in amino acids: CASRLAGGETQYF. CDR3 bases: TGTGCCAGCAGGCTAGCGGGGGGAGAGACCCAGTACTTC.

This sequence joins TRBV30 and TRBJ1-5; D not certain. Germline V lookup: CDR1 GTSNPN, CDR2 SVGIG (reference sequence). CDR3 length: 13 amino acids. Trimming took 3 bases from V and 7 from J, leaving 13 bases between them. CDR3 DNA: TGTGCCTGGAGAATGAGGATGGGCCAGCCCCAGCATTTT. Residues: CAWRMRMGQPQHF.

V usage is TRBV15 and J usage is TRBJ1-1; maybe TRBD1 (5 bases). CDR1 and CDR2 (germline): LNHNV, YYDKDF (reference sequence). Trimming removed 0 bases at V and 7 bases at J, with 12 bases between. This CDR3 region has 14 residues. DNA for the CDR3: TGTGCCACCAGCAGAGATCGCGGACACAATGAAGCTTTCTTT. As protein: CATSRDRGHNEAFF.

CDR3 loop: CAWTLGQGGGYTF. DNA for the CDR3: TGTGCCTGGACCCTAGGACAGGGCGGGGGCTACACCTTC. This chain links TRBV30 with TRBJ1-2; 8 positions match TRBD1. Trimming cost V 4 bases and J 8 bases; bases outside gene matches: 9. Germline V lookup: CDR1 GTSNPN, CDR2 SVGIG (reference sequence). There are 13 residues in the CDR3.

This clone was found a few times. The chain combines TRBV2 with TRBJ1-2; D might be TRBD1 (6 bases). V lost 8 bases to trimming and J lost 8 bases, with 18 bases between them. Looked up from germline, CDR1 is SNHLY and CDR2 is FYNNEI. The CDR3 extends over 13 amino acids. The CDR3 coding sequence is TGTGCCAGCGTAATTCAGGGGTTGTGGGGCTACACCTTC. Translated: CASVIQGLWGYTF. Full variable domain (rest looked up from reference TRBV2 and TRBJ1-2): EPEVTQTPSHQVTQMGQEVILRCVPISNHLYFYWYRQILGQKVEFLVSFYNNEISEKSEIFDDQFSVERPDGSNFTLKIRSTKLEDSAMYFCASVIQGLWGYTFGSGTRLTVV.

The chain couples TRBV27 to TRBJ2-1; 15 bases map to TRBD2. Germline V lookup: CDR1 MNHEY, CDR2 SMNVEV (reference sequence). The CDR3 is 17 residues long. The trim removed 5 bases at V and 9 bases at J, leaving 11 bases unmatched. The DNA of the CDR3 is TGTGCCAGCAGTCCCCCAGGGCCGGGACTAGCGGGAGGTGAGCAGTTCTTC. Its translation: CASSPPGPGLAGGEQFF.

The V and J genes are TRBV11-1 and TRBJ1-2; D gene unclear. Germline assignment: CDR1 SGHAT and CDR2 FQDESV (reference sequence). V dropped 4 bases and J dropped 7 bases, with 13 bases sitting between them. This CDR3 is built from 13 residues. CDR3 region: CASSSDPQAGYTF. Written as DNA, the CDR3 is TGTGCCAGCAGCTCAGACCCACAAGCTGGCTACACCTTC.

The CDR3 region is CASSLGQNYNEQFF. CDR3 in DNA: TGTGCCAGCAGCTTAGGGCAGAACTACAATGAGCAGTTCTTC. The rearrangement uses TRBV7-2 and TRBJ2-1; D not certain. The CDR3 loop spans 14 amino acids. The V end was cut by 1 base, the J end by 3 bases, with 7 bases between. Germline values: CDR1 SGHTA, CDR2 FQGNSA.

The V and J genes are TRBV5-1 and TRBJ1-5, with D perhaps matching TRBD1 (6 bases). In germline, CDR1 is SGHRS, CDR2 YFSETQ. Trimming stripped 2 bases from V and 5 bases from J, with 8 bases between. This CDR3 comprises 13 residues. The CDR3 protein is CASSFGGDQPQHF. Here the CDR3 DNA reads TGCGCCAGCAGCTTTGGGGGCGATCAGCCCCAGCATTTT.

The genes are TRBV2 and TRBJ1-2; D uncertain. The CDR3 consists of 11 residues. Trimming pared 3 bases from V and 5 bases from J, leaving 4 bases between. Germline CDR1 is SNHLY and CDR2 is FYNNEI. Here the CDR3 reads CASSDGYGYTF. In DNA form, the CDR3 reads TGTGCCAGCAGTGACGGGTATGGCTACACCTTC.